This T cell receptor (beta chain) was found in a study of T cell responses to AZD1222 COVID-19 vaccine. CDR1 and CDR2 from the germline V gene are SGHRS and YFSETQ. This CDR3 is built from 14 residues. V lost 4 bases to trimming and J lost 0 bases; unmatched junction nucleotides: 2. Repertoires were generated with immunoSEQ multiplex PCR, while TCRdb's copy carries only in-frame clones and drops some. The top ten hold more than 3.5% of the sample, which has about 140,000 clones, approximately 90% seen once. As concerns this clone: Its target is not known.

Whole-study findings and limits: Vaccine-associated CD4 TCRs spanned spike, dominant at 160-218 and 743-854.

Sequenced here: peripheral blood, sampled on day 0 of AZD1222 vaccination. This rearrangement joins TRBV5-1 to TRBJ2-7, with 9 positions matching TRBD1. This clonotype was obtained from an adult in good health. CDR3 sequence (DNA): TGCGCCAGCAGCGGGACAGGGACCTCCTACGAGCAGTACTTC. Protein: CASSGTGTSYEQYF.